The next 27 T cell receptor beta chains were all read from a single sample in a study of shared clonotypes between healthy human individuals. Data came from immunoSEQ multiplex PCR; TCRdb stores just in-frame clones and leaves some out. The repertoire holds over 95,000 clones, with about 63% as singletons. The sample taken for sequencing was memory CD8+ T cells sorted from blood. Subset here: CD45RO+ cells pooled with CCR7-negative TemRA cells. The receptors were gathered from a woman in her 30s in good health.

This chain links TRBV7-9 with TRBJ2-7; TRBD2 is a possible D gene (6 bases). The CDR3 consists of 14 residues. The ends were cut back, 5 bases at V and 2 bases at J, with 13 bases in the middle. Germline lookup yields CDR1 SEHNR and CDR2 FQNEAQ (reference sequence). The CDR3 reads CASSPRLVPYEQYF. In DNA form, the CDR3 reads TGTGCCAGCAGCCCCCGACTAGTACCCTACGAGCAGTACTTC.

CDR3 bases: TGTGCCAGCAGTCCCCTGATGAGGGAGTATGGCGAGCAGTACTTC. Translating it yields CASSPLMREYGEQYF. This rearrangement joins TRBV28 to TRBJ2-5; D is perhaps TRBD2 (5 bases). The J call could be wrong; TRBJ2-7 is a better fit for the DNA end. The CDR3 is 15 amino acids. Germline lookup yields CDR1 MDHEN and CDR2 SYDVKM.

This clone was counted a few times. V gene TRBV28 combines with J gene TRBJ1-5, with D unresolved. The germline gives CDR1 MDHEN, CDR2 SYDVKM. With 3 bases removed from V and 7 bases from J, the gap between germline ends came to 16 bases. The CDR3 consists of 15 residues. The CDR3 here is CASSFWPGPAQPQHF. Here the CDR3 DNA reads TGTGCCAGCAGTTTTTGGCCCGGCCCCGCCCAGCCCCAGCATTTT.

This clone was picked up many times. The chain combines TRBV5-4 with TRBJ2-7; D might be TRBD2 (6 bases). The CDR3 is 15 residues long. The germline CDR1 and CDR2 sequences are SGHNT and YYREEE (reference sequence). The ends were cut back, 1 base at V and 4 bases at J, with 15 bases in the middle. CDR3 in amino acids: CASSLFSAGRYEQYF. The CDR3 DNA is TGTGCCAGCAGCTTGTTTTCGGCGGGACGGTACGAGCAGTACTTC. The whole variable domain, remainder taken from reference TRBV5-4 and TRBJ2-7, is ETGVTQSPTHLIKTRGQQVTLRCSSQSGHNTVSWYQQALGQGPQFIFQYYREEENGRGNFPPRFSGLQFPNYSSELNVNALELDDSALYLCASSLFSAGRYEQYFGPGTRLTVT.

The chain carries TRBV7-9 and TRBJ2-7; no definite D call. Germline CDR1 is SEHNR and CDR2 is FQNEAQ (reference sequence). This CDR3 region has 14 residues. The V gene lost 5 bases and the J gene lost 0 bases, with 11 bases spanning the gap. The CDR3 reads CASSPSESSYEQYF. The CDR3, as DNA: TGTGCCAGCAGCCCTTCCGAGAGCTCCTACGAGCAGTACTTC.

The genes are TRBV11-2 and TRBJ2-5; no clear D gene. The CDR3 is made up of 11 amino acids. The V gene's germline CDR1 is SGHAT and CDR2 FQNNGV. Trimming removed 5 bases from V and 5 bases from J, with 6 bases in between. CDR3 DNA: TGTGCCAGCAGCAATGGGGAGACCCAGTACTTC. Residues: CASSNGETQYF. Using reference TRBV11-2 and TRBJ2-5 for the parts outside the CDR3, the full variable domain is EAGVAQSPRYKIIEKRQSVAFWCNPISGHATLYWYQQILGQGPKLLIQFQNNGVVDDSQLPKDRFSAERLKGVDSTLKIQPAKLEDSAVYLCASSNGETQYFGPGTRLLVL.

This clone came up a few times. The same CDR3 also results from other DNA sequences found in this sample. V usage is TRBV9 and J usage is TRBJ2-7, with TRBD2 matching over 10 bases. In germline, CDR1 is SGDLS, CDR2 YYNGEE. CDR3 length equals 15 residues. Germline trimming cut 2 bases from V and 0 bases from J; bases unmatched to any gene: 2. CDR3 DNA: TGTGCCAGCAGCGTCGGACTAGCGGACTCCTACGAGCAGTACTTC. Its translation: CASSVGLADSYEQYF.

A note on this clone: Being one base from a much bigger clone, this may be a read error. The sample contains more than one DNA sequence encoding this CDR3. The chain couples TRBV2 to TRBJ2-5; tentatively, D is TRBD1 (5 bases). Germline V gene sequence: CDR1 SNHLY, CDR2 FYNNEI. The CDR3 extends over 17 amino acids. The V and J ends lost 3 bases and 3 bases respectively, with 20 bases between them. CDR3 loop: CASSDQNRLRRKETQYF. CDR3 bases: TGTGCCAGCAGTGACCAGAACAGGCTCCGGCGTAAAGAGACCCAGTACTTC.

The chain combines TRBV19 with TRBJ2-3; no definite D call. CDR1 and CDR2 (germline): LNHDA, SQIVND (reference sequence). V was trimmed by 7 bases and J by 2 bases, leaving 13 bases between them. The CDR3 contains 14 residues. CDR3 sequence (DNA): TGTGCCAGTAAGGTGGCAGGAGTCACAGATACGCAGTATTTT. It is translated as CASKVAGVTDTQYF.

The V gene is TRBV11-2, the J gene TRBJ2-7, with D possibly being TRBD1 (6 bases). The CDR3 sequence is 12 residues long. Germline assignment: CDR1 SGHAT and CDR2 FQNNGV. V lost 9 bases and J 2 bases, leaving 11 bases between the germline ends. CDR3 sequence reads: CASTGSAYEQYF. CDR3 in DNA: TGTGCCAGTACAGGGTCGGCCTACGAGCAGTACTTC. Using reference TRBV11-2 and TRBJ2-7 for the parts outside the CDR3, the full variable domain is EAGVAQSPRYKIIEKRQSVAFWCNPISGHATLYWYQQILGQGPKLLIQFQNNGVVDDSQLPKDRFSAERLKGVDSTLKIQPAKLEDSAVYLCASTGSAYEQYFGPGTRLTVT.

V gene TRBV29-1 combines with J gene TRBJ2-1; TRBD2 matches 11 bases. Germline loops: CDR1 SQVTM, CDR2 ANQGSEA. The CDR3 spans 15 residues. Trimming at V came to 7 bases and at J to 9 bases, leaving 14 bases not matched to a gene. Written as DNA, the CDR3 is TGCAGCGCCAAGGGTAGCGGGAGGGGGGGCATTGAGCAGTTCTTC. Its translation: CSAKGSGRGGIEQFF.

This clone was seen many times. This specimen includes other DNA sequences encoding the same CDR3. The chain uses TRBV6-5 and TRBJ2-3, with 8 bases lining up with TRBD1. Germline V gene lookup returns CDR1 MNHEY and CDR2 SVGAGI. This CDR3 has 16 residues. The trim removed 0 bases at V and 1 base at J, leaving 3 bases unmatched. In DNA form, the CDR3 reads TGTGCCAGCAGTTACTCGCCGGGACAGGGCACAGATACGCAGTATTTT. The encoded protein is CASSYSPGQGTDTQYF.

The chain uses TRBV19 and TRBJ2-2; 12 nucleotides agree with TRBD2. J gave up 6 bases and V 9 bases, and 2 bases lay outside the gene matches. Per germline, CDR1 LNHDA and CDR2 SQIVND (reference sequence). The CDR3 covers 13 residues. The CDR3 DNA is TGTGCCAGCAGACTAGCGGGAGCCGGGGAGCTGTTTTTT. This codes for CASRLAGAGELFF.

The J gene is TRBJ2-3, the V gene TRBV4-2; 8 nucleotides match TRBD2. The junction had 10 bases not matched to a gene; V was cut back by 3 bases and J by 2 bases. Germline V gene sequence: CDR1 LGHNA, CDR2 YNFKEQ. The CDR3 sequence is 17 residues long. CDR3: CASSHTGTRGYTDTQYF. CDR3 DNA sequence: TGTGCCAGCAGCCATACCGGGACTAGGGGTTACACAGATACGCAGTATTTT.

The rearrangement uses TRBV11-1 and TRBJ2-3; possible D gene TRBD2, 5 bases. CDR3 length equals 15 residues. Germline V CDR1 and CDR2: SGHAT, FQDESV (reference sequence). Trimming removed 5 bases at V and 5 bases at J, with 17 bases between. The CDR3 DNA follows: TGTGCCAGCAGCGTAGTGGGAGAATTGGGAGATACGCAGTATTTT. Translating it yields CASSVVGELGDTQYF.

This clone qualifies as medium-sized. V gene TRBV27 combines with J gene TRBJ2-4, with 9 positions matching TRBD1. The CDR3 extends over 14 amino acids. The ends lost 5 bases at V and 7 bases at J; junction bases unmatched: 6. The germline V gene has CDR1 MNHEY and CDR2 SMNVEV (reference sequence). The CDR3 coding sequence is TGTGCCAGCAGTCCCGGGACAGGGTCCAACATTCAGTACTTC. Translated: CASSPGTGSNIQYF.

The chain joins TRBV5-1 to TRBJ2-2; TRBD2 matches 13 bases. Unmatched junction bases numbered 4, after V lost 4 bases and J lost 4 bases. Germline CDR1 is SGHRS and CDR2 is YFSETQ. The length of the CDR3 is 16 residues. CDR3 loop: CASSERLAGGTGELFF. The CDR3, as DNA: TGCGCCAGCAGCGAACGACTAGCGGGAGGCACCGGGGAGCTGTTTTTT.

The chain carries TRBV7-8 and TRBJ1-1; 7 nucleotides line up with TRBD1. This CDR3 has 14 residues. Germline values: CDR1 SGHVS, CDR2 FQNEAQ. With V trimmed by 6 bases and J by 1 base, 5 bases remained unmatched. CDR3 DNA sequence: TGTGCCAGCAGTTACACAGGGGAGAACACTGAAGCTTTCTTT. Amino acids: CASSYTGENTEAFF. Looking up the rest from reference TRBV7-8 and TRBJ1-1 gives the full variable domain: GAGVSQSPRYKVAKRGQDVALRCDPISGHVSLFWYQQALGQGPEFLTYFQNEAQLDKSGLPSDRFFAERPEGSVSTLKIQRTQQEDSAVYLCASSYTGENTEAFFGQGTRLTVV.

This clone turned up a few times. Written as DNA, the CDR3 is TGTGCCAGCAGTTTGTTACATCCAACCTCTGGAAACACCATATATTTT. It codes for CASSLLHPTSGNTIYF. The V gene is TRBV27, the J gene TRBJ1-3; D is unresolved. The CDR3 spans 16 residues. Germline CDR1 is MNHEY and CDR2 is SMNVEV (reference sequence). V lost 3 bases to trimming and J lost 0 bases, with 12 bases between them.

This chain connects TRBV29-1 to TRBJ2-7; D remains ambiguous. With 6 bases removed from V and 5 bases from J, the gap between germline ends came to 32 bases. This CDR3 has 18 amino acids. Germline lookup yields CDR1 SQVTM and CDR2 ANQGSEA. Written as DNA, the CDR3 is TGCAGCGTCGTGTCCTGGACGGCTGCCCTGGGTCGATTCCACGAGCAGTACTTC. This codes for CSVVSWTAALGRFHEQYF.

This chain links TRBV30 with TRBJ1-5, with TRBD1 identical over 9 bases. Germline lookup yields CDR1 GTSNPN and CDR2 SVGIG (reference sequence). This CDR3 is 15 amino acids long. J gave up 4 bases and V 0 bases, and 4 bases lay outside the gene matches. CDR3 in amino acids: CAWSVLGQGNQPQHF. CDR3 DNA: TGTGCCTGGAGTGTACTTGGACAGGGGAATCAGCCCCAGCATTTT. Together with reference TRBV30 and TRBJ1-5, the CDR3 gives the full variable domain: SQTIHQWPATLVQPVGSPLSLECTVEGTSNPNLYWYRQAAGRGLQLLFYSVGIGQISSEVPQNLSASRPQDRQFILSSKKLLLSDSGFYLCAWSVLGQGNQPQHFGDGTRLSIL.

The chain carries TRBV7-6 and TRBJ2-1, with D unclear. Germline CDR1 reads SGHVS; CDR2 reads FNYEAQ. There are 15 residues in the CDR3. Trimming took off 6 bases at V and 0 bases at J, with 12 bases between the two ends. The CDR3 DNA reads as TGTGCCAGCAGATCGACATTGAGCTCCTACAATGAGCAGTTCTTC. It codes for CASRSTLSSYNEQFF.

CDR3 loop: CASSLGRVLNQPQHF. The CDR3 DNA reads as TGTGCCAGCAGCTTAGGCCGGGTCCTGAATCAGCCCCAGCATTTT. This rearrangement joins TRBV7-8 to TRBJ1-5; no clear D. Trimming stripped 1 base from V and 4 bases from J, with 11 bases between. This CDR3 is 15 amino acids long. CDR1 is SGHVS, CDR2 FQNEAQ, per germline.

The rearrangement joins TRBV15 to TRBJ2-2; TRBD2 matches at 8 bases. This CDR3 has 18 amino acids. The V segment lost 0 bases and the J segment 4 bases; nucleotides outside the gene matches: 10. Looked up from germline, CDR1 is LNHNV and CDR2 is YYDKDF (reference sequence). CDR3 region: CATSRDREAGVGTGELFF. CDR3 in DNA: TGTGCCACCAGCAGAGACCGCGAAGCGGGAGTGGGCACCGGGGAGCTGTTTTTT.

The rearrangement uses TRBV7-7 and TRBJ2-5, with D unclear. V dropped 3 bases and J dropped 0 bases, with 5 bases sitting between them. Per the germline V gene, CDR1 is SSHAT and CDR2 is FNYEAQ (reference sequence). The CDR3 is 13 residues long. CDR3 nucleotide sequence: TGTGCCAGCAGCTTGGGGTACCAAGAGACCCAGTACTTC. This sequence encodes CASSLGYQETQYF.

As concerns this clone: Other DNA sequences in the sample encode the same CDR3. The CDR3 DNA follows: TGTGCCAGCAGCGTCGCGGGAGGGTCTGATGAGCAGTTCTTC. Translated, it gives CASSVAGGSDEQFF. J is TRBJ2-1 and V is TRBV9, with TRBD2 identical over 9 bases. The CDR3 covers 14 residues. CDR1 is SGDLS, CDR2 YYNGEE, per germline. V shed 2 bases, J shed 8 bases, and the junction held 5 bases outside the gene matches.

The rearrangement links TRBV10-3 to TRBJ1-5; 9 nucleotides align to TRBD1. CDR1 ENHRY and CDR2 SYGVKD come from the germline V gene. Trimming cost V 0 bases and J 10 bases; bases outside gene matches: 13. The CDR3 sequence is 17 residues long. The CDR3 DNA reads TGTGCCATCAGTGAGTCGAGGGGGACAGGGCCCTCTCCCCCCCAGCATTTT. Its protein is CAISESRGTGPSPPQHF.